A selection of T cell receptor beta chains follows, all from one sample in a study of a mutant IDH1 vaccine in newly diagnosed glioma. Only in-frame clones appear in the TCRdb table, and some are missing; sequencing was by immunoSEQ multiplex PCR. The sample carries about 54,000 clones, 84% recorded once. These TCRs' antigens remain unknown. Sequences were derived from PBMCs, sampled from a glioma patient whose treatment included an IDH1 peptide vaccine. Receptors originate from a woman aged 18-30 years with glioma. Both conserved end residues are part of each CDR3. A D gene is named only where the DNA matches it firmly. Only part of the rows carry a size: once, few, many, or a class if the clone is expanded.

v_gene: TRBV6-6
d_gene: TRBD1
j_gene: TRBJ2-3
abundance: -
CDR3nt: TGTGCCAGCAGTCGCAGGACAGGGGCGGGCACAGATACGCAGTATTTT
CDR3aa: CASSRRTGAGTDTQYF

v_gene: TRBV5-1
d_gene: -
j_gene: TRBJ2-1
abundance: -
CDR3nt: TGCGCCAGCGGTATGACCGGGCGGGAGCAGTTCTTC
CDR3aa: CASGMTGREQFF

v_gene: TRBV10-3
d_gene: -
j_gene: TRBJ2-4
abundance: -
CDR3nt: TGTGCCATCAGTGAGGAGGGGGAAACCAAAAACATTCAGTACTTC
CDR3aa: CAISEEGETKNIQYF

v_gene: TRBV5-8
d_gene: TRBD1
j_gene: TRBJ1-1
abundance: once
CDR3nt: TGTGCCAGCAGCCTGGGGACAGGGAGTACTGAAGCTTTCTTT
CDR3aa: CASSLGTGSTEAFF

v_gene: TRBV7-9
d_gene: TRBD1
j_gene: TRBJ1-5
abundance: -
CDR3nt: TGTGCCAGCCGAGGGACAGTGGCCTTGGGTCAGCCCCAGCATTTT
CDR3aa: CASRGTVALGQPQHF

v_gene: TRBV9
d_gene: TRBD1
j_gene: TRBJ2-4
abundance: -
CDR3nt: TGTGCCAGCAGCGTAGGGGGGACAGGGGGCTCTATTCAGTACTTC
CDR3aa: CASSVGGTGGSIQYF

v_gene: TRBV10-1
d_gene: -
j_gene: TRBJ1-2
abundance: -
CDR3nt: TGCGCCAGCAGTGTATCCTACTCAGGACTGATCAACTATGGCTACACCTTC
CDR3aa: CASSVSYSGLINYGYTF

v_gene: TRBV6-5
d_gene: -
j_gene: TRBJ1-2
abundance: -
CDR3nt: TGTGCCAGCAGTTACGGGAACTCCCCGAACTATGGCTACACCTTC
CDR3aa: CASSYGNSPNYGYTF

v_gene: TRBV21-1
d_gene: -
j_gene: TRBJ2-2
abundance: -
CDR3nt: TGTGCCAGCAGCAAAGTGGTCGGGGGCTTTGGGGGGGAGCTGTTTTTT
CDR3aa: CASSKVVGGFGGELFF

v_gene: TRBV7-9
d_gene: TRBD1
j_gene: TRBJ1-2
abundance: -
CDR3nt: TGTGCCAGCAGCTCGCCGGGACAGGGATACACCTTC
CDR3aa: CASSSPGQGYTF

v_gene: TRBV9
d_gene: -
j_gene: TRBJ1-2
abundance: -
CDR3nt: TGTGCCAGCAGCGGGGGGGGGCCCTACTATGGCTACACCTTC
CDR3aa: CASSGGGPYYGYTF

v_gene: TRBV6-1
d_gene: -
j_gene: TRBJ1-2
abundance: -
CDR3nt: TGTGCCAGCAGTGCAGGCTATGGCTACACCTTC
CDR3aa: CASSAGYGYTF

v_gene: TRBV19
d_gene: -
j_gene: TRBJ1-2
abundance: -
CDR3nt: TGTGCCAGTTCCTCAGGGAATCGGTATGGCTACACCTTC
CDR3aa: CASSSGNRYGYTF

v_gene: TRBV11-2
d_gene: TRBD2
j_gene: TRBJ2-1
abundance: -
CDR3nt: TGTGCCAGCAGCGCTAGGACTAGCGGGAGGAGCAATGAGCAGTTCTTC
CDR3aa: CASSARTSGRSNEQFF

v_gene: TRBV6-1
d_gene: -
j_gene: TRBJ2-3
abundance: -
CDR3nt: TGTGCCAGCAGTGAAGGCAGGGGAATAAGCACAGATACGCAGTATTTT
CDR3aa: CASSEGRGISTDTQYF

v_gene: TRBV4-1
d_gene: TRBD1
j_gene: TRBJ2-7
abundance: once
CDR3nt: TGCGCCAGCAGCCAAGGGGACAGGAGCTCCTACGAGCAGTACTTC
CDR3aa: CASSQGDRSSYEQYF

v_gene: TRBV19
d_gene: -
j_gene: TRBJ2-5
abundance: once
CDR3nt: TGTGCCAGTAGTATGGGGGACTGGAGGGAGACCCAGTACTTC
CDR3aa: CASSMGDWRETQYF

v_gene: TRBV19
d_gene: TRBD1
j_gene: TRBJ2-7
abundance: once
CDR3nt: TGTGCCAGTAGTACCGGGACAGGACCAAAGAGCTCCTACGAGCAGTACTTC
CDR3aa: CASSTGTGPKSSYEQYF

v_gene: TRBV7-9
d_gene: -
j_gene: TRBJ1-3
abundance: -
CDR3nt: TGTGCCAGCAGCTTGATACAGGGAGGGCGAAACACCATATATTTT
CDR3aa: CASSLIQGGRNTIYF

v_gene: TRBV9
d_gene: -
j_gene: TRBJ1-1
abundance: few
CDR3nt: TGTGCCAGCAGCGGCATCACTAGGGGAAACACTGAAGCTTTCTTT
CDR3aa: CASSGITRGNTEAFF

v_gene: TRBV30
d_gene: -
j_gene: TRBJ1-2
abundance: once
CDR3nt: TGTGCCTGGAGTGTTGGCTTAGGCAGGGGTTCCTATGGCTACACCTTC
CDR3aa: CAWSVGLGRGSYGYTF

v_gene: TRBV5-1
d_gene: -
j_gene: TRBJ2-6
abundance: -
CDR3nt: TGCGCCAGCAGCTCCCAGGGGGCCAACGTCCTGACTTTC
CDR3aa: CASSSQGANVLTF

v_gene: TRBV5-1
d_gene: TRBD1
j_gene: TRBJ1-4
abundance: -
CDR3nt: TGCGCCAGCAGCTCGCTTGGGACAGATAATGAAAAACTGTTTTTT
CDR3aa: CASSSLGTDNEKLFF

v_gene: TRBV7-9
d_gene: -
j_gene: TRBJ1-5
abundance: once
CDR3nt: TGTGCCAGCAGGCCAATCGACGGGTATAGCAATCAGCCCCAGCATTTT
CDR3aa: CASRPIDGYSNQPQHF

v_gene: TRBV11-3
d_gene: -
j_gene: TRBJ2-3
abundance: -
CDR3nt: TGTGCCAGCAGCTTAAATCCGGGAGCCACAGATACGCAGTATTTT
CDR3aa: CASSLNPGATDTQYF

v_gene: TRBV19
d_gene: -
j_gene: TRBJ2-2
abundance: -
CDR3nt: TGTGCCAGTAGTATAGCAGTCGGTTCGGGGGAGCTGTTTTTT
CDR3aa: CASSIAVGSGELFF

v_gene: TRBV11-3
d_gene: TRBD2
j_gene: TRBJ2-1
abundance: -
CDR3nt: TGTGCCAGCAGCTTAGCCCGAGGGAGCGGGGGAGGGTCCTACAATGAGCAGTTCTTC
CDR3aa: CASSLARGSGGGSYNEQFF

v_gene: TRBV4-1
d_gene: -
j_gene: TRBJ1-6
abundance: -
CDR3nt: TGCGCCAGCAGCCAAGAAAGGGTGACGCTTGGCTCCTATAATTCACCCCTCCACTTT
CDR3aa: CASSQERVTLGSYNSPLHF

v_gene: TRBV5-6
d_gene: TRBD2
j_gene: TRBJ2-7
abundance: -
CDR3nt: TGTGCCAGCAGCCGCGGGACTAGGGCTTACGAGCAGTACTTC
CDR3aa: CASSRGTRAYEQYF

v_gene: TRBV19
d_gene: -
j_gene: TRBJ1-5
abundance: -
CDR3nt: TGTGCCAGTAGTATTGTGGGGACATATACTAGCAATCAGCCCCAGCATTTT
CDR3aa: CASSIVGTYTSNQPQHF

v_gene: TRBV5-1
d_gene: TRBD2
j_gene: TRBJ2-1
abundance: -
CDR3nt: TGCGCCAGCAGCCAAGCGGGACACAATGAGCAGTTCTTC
CDR3aa: CASSQAGHNEQFF

v_gene: TRBV19
d_gene: -
j_gene: TRBJ1-1
abundance: -
CDR3nt: TGTGCCAGTAGTATAGTGCTTCAGGGGCGGGATACTGAAGCTTTCTTT
CDR3aa: CASSIVLQGRDTEAFF

v_gene: TRBV7-3
d_gene: -
j_gene: TRBJ1-1
abundance: once
CDR3nt: TGTGCCAGCAGCTTACGAGAGGGAAGGAACACTGAAGCTTTCTTT
CDR3aa: CASSLREGRNTEAFF

v_gene: TRBV11-3
d_gene: -
j_gene: TRBJ2-3
abundance: -
CDR3nt: TGTGCCAGCGGGGGGGCCGCAGATACGCAGTATTTT
CDR3aa: CASGGAADTQYF

v_gene: TRBV5-1
d_gene: -
j_gene: TRBJ2-3
abundance: -
CDR3nt: TGCGCCAGCAGCCCGGTCCTAGGGAAGGCAGATACGCAGTATTTT
CDR3aa: CASSPVLGKADTQYF

v_gene: TRBV5-1
d_gene: -
j_gene: TRBJ2-3
abundance: -
CDR3nt: TGCGCCAGCAGCCCGGTTACCCGGCCAGATACGCAGTATTTT
CDR3aa: CASSPVTRPDTQYF

v_gene: TRBV19
d_gene: -
j_gene: TRBJ2-7
abundance: -
CDR3nt: TGTGCCAGTAGTCTAGGAACAGGTGACGAGCAGTACTTC
CDR3aa: CASSLGTGDEQYF

v_gene: TRBV5-1
d_gene: -
j_gene: TRBJ1-4
abundance: -
CDR3nt: TGCGCCAGCAGCTTGGGAGGGGGTAATGAAAAACTGTTTTTT
CDR3aa: CASSLGGGNEKLFF

v_gene: TRBV6-4
d_gene: -
j_gene: TRBJ1-2
abundance: -
CDR3nt: TGTGCCAGCAGGGGCCGGACCGTAAACTATGGCTACACCTTC
CDR3aa: CASRGRTVNYGYTF

v_gene: TRBV5-4
d_gene: -
j_gene: TRBJ1-4
abundance: -
CDR3nt: TGTGCCAGCAGCTTAATGATGGCAGGGGCTAATGAAAAACTGTTTTTT
CDR3aa: CASSLMMAGANEKLFF